This T cell receptor beta chain is drawn from a study of T cell responses to AZD1222 COVID-19 vaccine. The overall study: The analysis combined second doses at about 4 or about 12 weeks. General study findings and limits: Females made up more of the donors, who were largely white British, and clonal diversity may have come out too low. Only after the peak T cell response were repertoires sampled.

The CDR3 spans 11 residues. As for this clone: What it binds is not known.

Assay: immunoSEQ multiplex PCR; the TCRdb copy retains only in-frame clones and omits some. The sample lists tens of thousands of clones; 80% to 90% were seen once. The rearrangement joins TRBV21-1 to TRBJ1-2. TRBV21-1 counts as a pseudogene. This clonotype was sampled from an adult in good health. The starting material was peripheral blood, obtained on day 0 of AZD1222 vaccination. The CDR3 here is CARLPMIGYTF. CDR3 bases: TGTGCCAGACTTCCGATGATTGGCTACACCTTC.